This is a list of T cell receptor beta chains from one sample in a study of blood T cells in healthy people across ages. From the 5' RACE reads, TCRdb called clonotypes with MiXCR, one entry per CDR3 protein. The table shows hundreds of thousands of distinct CDR3 sequences, with roughly three fifths occurring only once. The sample was blood. The receptors stem from a man aged 35-49 years in good health. CDR3s include the opening cysteine and the closing phenylalanine or tryptophan. Each record gives: J gene, D gene, V gene, clone size, CDR3 DNA, CDR3 protein. The D gene is left open where the match is weak. Size values are once, few and many counts, or a class for expanded clones, and some rows have none.

>TRBJ1-2|NA|TRBV6-6|NA
TGTGCCAGCAGTTACGGGGGGTCGGACGGCTACACCTTC
CASSYGGSDGYTF
>TRBJ2-7|NA|TRBV6-2/TRBV6-3|NA
TGTGCCAGCGGTAGGGCAGGGAGATCCTACGAGCAGTACTTC
CASGRAGRSYEQYF
>TRBJ2-3|NA|TRBV29-1|few
TGCAGCGTTGGCGGGAGCACAGATACGCAGTATTTT
CSVGGSTDTQYF
>TRBJ1-1|TRBD1|TRBV14|NA
TGTGCCAGCAGCCCCTACAGGGGCACTGAAGCTTTCTTT
CASSPYRGTEAFF
>TRBJ1-1|NA|TRBV4-3|few
TGCGCCAGCAGCCAAGATGGCAGTTATGCTGAAGCTTTCTTT
CASSQDGSYAEAFF
>TRBJ2-5|NA|TRBV9|NA
TGTGCCAGCAGCGTAGTCCCCGCGAGGGGAGAGACCCAGTACTTC
CASSVVPARGETQYF
>TRBJ2-1|NA|TRBV29-1|few
TGCAGCCTGGCGGGGGCCGTTAATGAGCAGTTCTTC
CSLAGAVNEQFF
>TRBJ1-2|TRBD1|TRBV29-1|NA
TGCAGCGTTGAGGGCAGGGACAGATATGGCTACACCTTC
CSVEGRDRYGYTF
>TRBJ1-5|NA|TRBV30|few
TGTGCCTGGAGTATGTACAGGAATCAGCCCCAGCATTTT
CAWSMYRNQPQHF
>TRBJ1-5|NA|TRBV6-1|NA
TGTGCCAGCAGTCCCCTTTCCGGGACGGGAGGCAATCAGCCCCAGCATTTT
CASSPLSGTGGNQPQHF
>TRBJ2-1|TRBD1|TRBV7-3|NA
TGTGCCAGCAAAAAGGACAGGGGGCGTCATGAGCAGTTCTTC
CASKKDRGRHEQFF
>TRBJ2-1|TRBD2|TRBV5-1|NA
TGCGCCAGCAGCAAGGGACTAGGAGCCAATGAGCAGTTCTTC
CASSKGLGANEQFF
>TRBJ2-3|TRBD1|TRBV7-2|many
TGTGCCAGCAGCTTAGTAGGGACAGGAACAGATACGCAGTATTTT
CASSLVGTGTDTQYF
>TRBJ2-1|NA|TRBV4-2|NA
TGTGCCAGCAGCCAAGATAAGAGGGGGAGCTCCTACAATGAGCAGTTCTTC
CASSQDKRGSSYNEQFF
>TRBJ2-2|NA|TRBV2|NA
TGTGCCACCGCAGGCGTGGGGGGCCACACCGGGGAGCTGTTTTTT
CATAGVGGHTGELFF
>TRBJ2-3|NA|TRBV7-8|NA
TGTGCCAGCAGCCCCCCGTCTTCAGATACGCAGTATTTT
CASSPPSSDTQYF
>TRBJ2-3|TRBD2|TRBV4-1|NA
TGCGCCGGCAGCCAAGATAGCGGGGTTCGGGATACGCAGTATTTT
CAGSQDSGVRDTQYF
>TRBJ1-5|NA|TRBV7-2|NA
TGTGCCAGCAGCTTAGACGGTTCTAGCAATCAGCCCCAGCATTTT
CASSLDGSSNQPQHF
>TRBJ2-6|NA|TRBV28|NA
TGTGCCAGCAGTCCCTTCATGAACTCTGGGGCCAACGTCCTGACTTTC
CASSPFMNSGANVLTF
>TRBJ2-5|NA|TRBV10-3|NA
TGTGCCATCTCTCCCCTTGGGGTTCAAGAGACCCAGTACTTC
CAISPLGVQETQYF
>TRBJ2-3|NA|TRBV4-3|once
TGCGCCAGCAGCCAGGGGGCGATCGAAGATACGCAGTATTTT
CASSQGAIEDTQYF